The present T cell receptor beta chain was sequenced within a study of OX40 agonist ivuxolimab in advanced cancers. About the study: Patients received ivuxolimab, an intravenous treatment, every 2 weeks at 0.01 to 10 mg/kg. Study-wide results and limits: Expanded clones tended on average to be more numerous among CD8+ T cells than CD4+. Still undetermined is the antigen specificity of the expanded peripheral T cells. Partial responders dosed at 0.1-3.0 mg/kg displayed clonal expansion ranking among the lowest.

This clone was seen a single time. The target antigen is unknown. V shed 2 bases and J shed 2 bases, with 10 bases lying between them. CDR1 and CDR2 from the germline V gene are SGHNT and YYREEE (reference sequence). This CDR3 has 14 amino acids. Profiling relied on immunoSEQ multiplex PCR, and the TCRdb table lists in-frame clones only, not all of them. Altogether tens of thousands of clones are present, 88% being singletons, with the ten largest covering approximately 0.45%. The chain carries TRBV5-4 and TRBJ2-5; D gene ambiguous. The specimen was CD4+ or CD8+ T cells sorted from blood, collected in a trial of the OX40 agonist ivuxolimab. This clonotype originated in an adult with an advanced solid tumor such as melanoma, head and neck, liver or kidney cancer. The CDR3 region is CASSLGTVQETQYF. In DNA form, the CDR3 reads TGTGCCAGCAGCTTAGGAACAGTACAAGAGACCCAGTACTTC.